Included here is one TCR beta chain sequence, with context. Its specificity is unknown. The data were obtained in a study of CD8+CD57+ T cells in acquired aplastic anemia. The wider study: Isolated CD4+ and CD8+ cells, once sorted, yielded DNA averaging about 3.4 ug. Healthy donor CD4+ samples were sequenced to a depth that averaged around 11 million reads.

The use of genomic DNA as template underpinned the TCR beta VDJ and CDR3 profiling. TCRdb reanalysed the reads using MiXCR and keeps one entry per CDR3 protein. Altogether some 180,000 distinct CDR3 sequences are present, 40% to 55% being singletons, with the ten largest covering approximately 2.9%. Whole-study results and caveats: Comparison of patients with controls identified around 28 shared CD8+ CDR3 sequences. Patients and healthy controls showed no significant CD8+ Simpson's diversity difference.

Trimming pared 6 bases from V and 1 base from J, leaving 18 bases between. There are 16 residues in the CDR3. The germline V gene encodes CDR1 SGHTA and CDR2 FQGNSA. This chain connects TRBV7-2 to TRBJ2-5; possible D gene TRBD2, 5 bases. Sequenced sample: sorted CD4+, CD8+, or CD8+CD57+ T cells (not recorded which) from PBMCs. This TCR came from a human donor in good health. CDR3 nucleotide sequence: TGTGCCAGCAGACCCCGAGGGAGCAGCGTCCAAGAGACCCAGTACTTC. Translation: CASRPRGSSVQETQYF.